This T cell receptor (beta chain) was observed in a study of T cells after yellow fever vaccination. Whole-study context: For low cell numbers, libraries were made with SMART-Seq v4 Ultra Low Input. The study, taken as a whole, reports: Post-booster repertoires contained most primary-vaccination clones again (roughly 97% CD4, around 88% CD8). Weaker overall, the secondary response nonetheless peaked faster (day 5 versus 15). Almost every vaccine-responding clonotype was undetectable in sorted memory subsets on day 0.

Each CDR3 protein is one row after TCRdb ran MiXCR on the 5' RACE reads. Counted here are 20,000 to 25,000 distinct CDR3 sequences, roughly 5% occurring once; the ten biggest clones make up 20%. From germline, CDR1 is DFQATT and CDR2 SNEGSKA (reference sequence). There are 17 residues in the CDR3. The trim removed 0 bases at V and 5 bases at J, leaving 9 bases unmatched. This clonotype was seen at least ten times. This clonotype originated in a man aged 18 to 29 who received the YFV17D yellow fever vaccine. The V gene is TRBV20-1, the J gene TRBJ2-2, with 10 bases that match TRBD1. This specimen was PBMCs, either bulk or a sorted T-cell subset (CD4+, CD8+, memory, or dextramer-sorted; not recorded which), taken roughly 45 days after the first yellow fever vaccination. The CDR3 DNA reads as TGCAGTGCTAGAGATCGGGTCGGGACAGGGGTGACCGGGGAGCTGTTTTTT. Encoded protein: CSARDRVGTGVTGELFF.